This passage covers 27 T cell receptor beta chains from one sample sequenced in a study of naive and memory T cell subsets. These TCRs' antigens remain unknown. Both TRBC1 and TRBC2 were covered by a beta constant-region primer of two equimolar oligonucleotides. Nested alpha and beta constant-region primers with the SP2 primer drove four PCR rounds on ligated cDNA. In TCRdb, the UMI-ligation and nested PCR reads were re-called with MiXCR into one record per CDR3 protein. The profile shows around 160,000 distinct CDR3 sequences, 22% of them singletons. Regarding the study as a whole: Especially in CD8 cells, naive repertoires contained a few larger clonotypes, possibly CD45RA-re-expressing memory cells.

Sequencing input: naive CD4+ T cells from blood. These receptors all stem from a human donor in good health.

The chain uses TRBV27 and TRBJ2-1; 8 bases are a match to TRBD2. In germline, CDR1 is MNHEY, CDR2 SMNVEV (reference sequence). CDR3 length: 16 amino acids. J lost 4 bases, V lost 0 bases, and 5 bases had no gene match. The CDR3: CASSLSTGGRYNEQFF. The CDR3 DNA reads as TGTGCCAGCAGTTTATCAACGGGAGGGCGGTACAATGAGCAGTTCTTC.

This clonotype was picked up a small number of times. This chain joins TRBV30 and TRBJ2-1; no definite D call. The V gene lost 2 bases and the J gene lost 2 bases, with 7 bases spanning the gap. The V gene's germline CDR1 is GTSNPN and CDR2 SVGIG (reference sequence). This CDR3 contains 13 residues. In DNA form, the CDR3 reads TGTGCCTGGAGTCTGCAGGCCTACAATGAGCAGTTCTTC. Protein product: CAWSLQAYNEQFF.

The chain recombines TRBV4-3 with TRBJ1-3; a possible D gene is TRBD1 (6 bases). The germline V gene encodes CDR1 LGHNA and CDR2 YSLEER. Trimming removed 0 bases from V and 3 bases from J, with 12 bases in between. The CDR3 totals 16 residues. CDR3 sequence reads: CASSQDGGLRGNTIYF. The CDR3 DNA follows: TGCGCCAGCAGCCAAGACGGGGGGCTCCGTGGAAACACCATATATTTT.

V usage is TRBV5-6 and J usage is TRBJ2-2; 9 nucleotides align to TRBD1. This CDR3 is 15 amino acids long. The trim removed 3 bases at V and 7 bases at J, leaving 7 bases unmatched. Germline lookup yields CDR1 SGHDT and CDR2 YYEEEE. The CDR3 bases are TGTGCCAGCAGCTACCGGACAGGGGTTAGCGGGGAGCTGTTTTTT. Translating gives CASSYRTGVSGELFF.

This clonotype was seen more than once but under ten times. The V gene is TRBV6-2 or TRBV6-3, the J gene TRBJ2-1; a weak D match, TRBD2 (6 bases). Germline CDR1 MNHEY, CDR2 SVGEGT. CDR3 size: 18 residues. Between the trimmed V and J ends, which lost 5 bases and 5 bases, there was a span of 25 bases. The CDR3 reads CASSTSSSSANRDNEQFF. CDR3 bases: TGTGCCAGCAGTACGTCCTCTTCTAGCGCGAATCGAGACAATGAGCAGTTCTTC.

This chain connects TRBV5-1 to TRBJ1-2, with a tentative D call TRBD1 (6 bases). In germline, CDR1 is SGHRS, CDR2 YFSETQ. The germline V and J ends were trimmed by 0 bases and 3 bases, with 12 bases remaining between them. The CDR3 length is 15 residues. This chain's CDR3 is CASSLVRGQDYGYTF. CDR3 nucleotide sequence: TGCGCCAGCAGCTTGGTCCGGGGGCAAGACTATGGCTACACCTTC.

The V call is TRBV20-1, the J call TRBJ2-7, with 7 bases fitting TRBD2. From germline, CDR1 is DFQATT and CDR2 SNEGSKA (reference sequence). The length of the CDR3 is 13 residues. The trim removed 5 bases at V and 6 bases at J, leaving 10 bases unmatched. The CDR3 region has the DNA TGCAGTGCTCGGACTAGACCGGGACGCGAGCAGTACTTC. Residues: CSARTRPGREQYF.

This clonotype was picked up a small number of times. The rearrangement uses TRBV13 and TRBJ2-1; 8 bases fit TRBD2. V shed 5 bases and J 1 base; nucleotides not matched to a gene: 10. The CDR3 extends over 17 amino acids. Germline V gives CDR1 PRHDT, CDR2 FYEKMQ (reference sequence). The DNA for the CDR3 is TGTGCCAGCAGCCTCGATACTAGCGGTCGGTCCTACAATGAGCAGTTCTTC. This translates into CASSLDTSGRSYNEQFF.

This clonotype turned up a few times. The gene calls are TRBV4-3 and TRBJ2-3; no firm D call. The CDR3 consists of 15 residues. V lost 0 bases and J 1 base, leaving 8 bases between the germline ends. Per germline, CDR1 LGHNA and CDR2 YSLEER. Written as DNA, the CDR3 is TGCGCCAGCAGCCAAGATCCGGTGGGCACAGATACGCAGTATTTT. It encodes CASSQDPVGTDTQYF.

CDR3 sequence (DNA): TGCGCCAGCAGCTTTAACAGGGACTACACCTTC. Protein: CASSFNRDYTF. The V call is TRBV5-1, the J call TRBJ1-2; perhaps TRBD1 as D (6 bases). The CDR3 runs 11 residues. Trimming removed 2 bases from V and 10 bases from J, with 9 bases in between. The germline V gene encodes CDR1 SGHRS and CDR2 YFSETQ. The whole variable domain, remainder taken from reference TRBV5-1 and TRBJ1-2, is KAGVTQTPRYLIKTRGQQVTLSCSPISGHRSVSWYQQTPGQGLQFLFEYFSETQRNKGNFPGRFSGRQFSNSRSEMNVSTLELGDSALYLCASSFNRDYTFGSGTRLTVV.

CDR3 sequence: CASSLADGGQGFSKNIQYF. The CDR3 nucleotides read TGTGCCAGCAGCTTAGCGGATGGGGGACAGGGCTTTTCCAAAAACATTCAGTACTTC. The chain recombines TRBV7-9 with TRBJ2-4; 9 bases are shared with TRBD1. The CDR3 length is 19 residues. Germline assignment: CDR1 SEHNR and CDR2 FQNEAQ (reference sequence). V shed 0 bases and J 2 bases; nucleotides not matched to a gene: 11.

This clonotype was recorded a few times. The chain is built from TRBV24-1 and TRBJ1-2; 7 bases are shared with TRBD1. The CDR3 is 14 residues long. CDR1 is KGHDR, CDR2 SFDVKD, per germline. The trim removed 3 bases at V and 4 bases at J, leaving 4 bases unmatched. The CDR3 protein is CATSDRDRGYGYTF. The CDR3 DNA is TGTGCCACCAGTGATCGGGACAGAGGCTATGGCTACACCTTC.

This clonotype was counted at least ten times. The V call is TRBV19, the J call TRBJ2-7, with 11 positions matching TRBD2. V trimming: 3 bases; J trimming: 3 bases; junction bases outside the gene matches: 4. The germline V gene has CDR1 LNHDA and CDR2 SQIVND (reference sequence). The CDR3 has 15 residues. Here the CDR3 DNA reads TGTGCCAGTAGTATGCCGGGACTAGCGGACTACGAGCAGTACTTC. Encoded protein: CASSMPGLADYEQYF.

This chain connects TRBV29-1 to TRBJ2-5; D possibly matches TRBD1 or TRBD2 (5 bases each). Germline CDR1 reads SQVTM; CDR2 reads ANQGSEA. The CDR3 contains 12 residues. Trimming took off 2 bases at V and 6 bases at J, with 10 bases between the two ends. CDR3 sequence: CSVELRDQTQYF. As DNA, the CDR3 is TGCAGCGTTGAACTCAGGGACCAGACCCAGTACTTC.

This chain connects TRBV7-9 to TRBJ1-5; D gene uncertain. CDR3 size: 13 residues. V lost 4 bases and J 4 bases, leaving 8 bases between the germline ends. Per the germline V gene, CDR1 is SEHNR and CDR2 is FQNEAQ (reference sequence). CDR3 bases: TGTGCCAGCAGCTACCTAACGAATCAGCCCCAGCATTTT. Protein: CASSYLTNQPQHF.

The J gene is TRBJ2-7, the V gene TRBV7-9; D may correspond to TRBD1 or TRBD2 (5 bases each). Trimming cost V 4 bases and J 6 bases, with 13 bases left between them. This CDR3 is built from 13 residues. CDR1 SEHNR and CDR2 FQNEAQ come from the germline V gene (reference sequence). The CDR3: CASSWDPGREQYF. The CDR3 DNA is TGTGCCAGCAGCTGGGACCCGGGGCGCGAGCAGTACTTC.

This clonotype was counted a few times. This chain links TRBV20-1 with TRBJ2-1; 10 nucleotides align to TRBD2. The length of the CDR3 is 12 residues. V lost 5 bases, J lost 7 bases, and 2 bases stayed unmatched. Germline-derived CDR1 and CDR2 are DFQATT and SNEGSKA (reference sequence). DNA of the CDR3: TGCAGTGCTCTAGCGGGAGTTAATGAGCAGTTCTTC. Amino acids: CSALAGVNEQFF.

Concerning this clonotype: At one end, the junction sequence differs from germline, possibly due to a read error. J is TRBJ1-2 and V is TRBV28, with D possibly matching TRBD1 (6 bases). The CDR3 runs 15 residues. Germline assignment: CDR1 MDHEN and CDR2 SYDVKM. The CDR3 sequence is CASSLVTGRLGGYTF. As DNA, the CDR3 is TGTGCCAGTAGTTTGGTAACAGGGAGATTGGGTGGCTACACCTTC.

The rearrangement uses TRBV7-2 and TRBJ1-3; TRBD1 is a possible D gene (5 bases). Germline lookup yields CDR1 SGHTA and CDR2 FQGNSA. Deletions cut 1 base from V and 0 bases from J, with 16 bases between. CDR3 length: 18 residues. CDR3 region: CASSLDGGRISSGNTIYF. The CDR3, as DNA: TGTGCCAGCAGCTTAGATGGGGGACGGATCAGCTCTGGAAACACCATATATTTT.

This clonotype was detected ten times or more. V is TRBV20-1 and J is TRBJ2-7, with TRBD1 as a possible D gene (6 bases). Per germline, CDR1 DFQATT and CDR2 SNEGSKA (reference sequence). The CDR3 sequence is 13 residues long. Trimming removed 4 bases at V and 6 bases at J, with 16 bases between. CDR3 protein: CSAKSSGTSEQYF. The CDR3 coding sequence is TGCAGTGCTAAATCATCCGGGACATCCGAGCAGTACTTC.

This chain uses TRBV7-3 with TRBJ2-5, with 7 nucleotides matching TRBD2. Trimming removed 2 bases from V and 4 bases from J; junction bases left unmatched: 4. The CDR3 has 14 amino acids. Per germline, CDR1 SGHTA and CDR2 FQGTGA. The CDR3 nucleotides read TGTGCCAGCAGCTTAGCGGGAGTCACAGAGACCCAGTACTTC. Residues: CASSLAGVTETQYF.

The chain couples TRBV5-6 to TRBJ2-1; TRBD2 matches 7 bases. The V segment lost 2 bases and the J segment 3 bases; nucleotides outside the gene matches: 5. The CDR3 runs 15 residues. In germline, CDR1 is SGHDT, CDR2 YYEEEE. In nucleotides, the CDR3 is TGTGCCAGCAGCTTCGGACTAGTGGACTACAATGAGCAGTTCTTC. The encoded protein is CASSFGLVDYNEQFF.

This sequence joins TRBV6-5 and TRBJ1-2, with 7 nucleotides matching TRBD1. CDR3 length: 16 residues. The V segment lost 0 bases and the J segment 4 bases; nucleotides outside the gene matches: 8. Germline-derived CDR1 and CDR2 are MNHEY and SVGAGI. The CDR3 spells CASSYSVKGGLYGYTF. Here the CDR3 DNA reads TGTGCCAGCAGTTACTCGGTCAAAGGGGGCCTCTATGGCTACACCTTC.

This rearrangement joins TRBV3-1 to TRBJ2-3; 8 nucleotides align to TRBD2. Per the germline V gene, CDR1 is LGHDT and CDR2 is YNNKEL (reference sequence). The CDR3 has 13 amino acids. V was pared by 6 bases and J by 5 bases, with 4 bases of the junction left unmatched. CDR3 sequence (DNA): TGTGCCAGCAGTTCCCTAGCGGGAGATACGCAGTATTTT. Its translation is CASSSLAGDTQYF.

This clonotype showed up just a few times. This chain uses TRBV6-5 with TRBJ2-2; D remains unclear. Germline CDR1 MNHEY, CDR2 SVGAGI. V was pared by 6 bases and J by 6 bases, with 8 bases between. This CDR3 region has 12 residues. This chain's CDR3 is CASRRIAGELFF. DNA for the CDR3: TGTGCCAGCAGGAGAATAGCCGGGGAGCTGTTTTTT.

This clonotype turned up a few times. The V call is TRBV7-2, the J call TRBJ1-2, with no clear D. The germline V gene has CDR1 SGHTA and CDR2 FQGNSA. V gave up 1 base and J gave up 8 bases, with 5 bases separating them. CDR3 size: 11 residues. The CDR3 is CASSLVVGYTF. CDR3 sequence (DNA): TGTGCCAGCAGCTTAGTCGTCGGCTACACCTTC.

The chain has TRBV20-1 and TRBJ2-7; either TRBD1 or TRBD2 may supply D (5 bases each). CDR1 and CDR2 (germline): DFQATT, SNEGSKA (reference sequence). The germline V and J ends were trimmed by 3 bases and 2 bases, with 11 bases remaining between them. The CDR3 is 13 residues long. CDR3 DNA: TGCAGTGCTAGGCCGGGACCCGCCTACGAGCAGTACTTC. Amino acid sequence: CSARPGPAYEQYF.